Sequencing of this T cell receptor (beta chain) was carried out in a study of control samples from healthy donors and cancer patients. Assay: immunoSEQ multiplex PCR; the TCRdb copy retains only in-frame clones and omits some. The sample contains more than 75,000 clones, 80% to 90% of which appear only once. Trimming took 3 bases from V and 4 from J; bases not matched to a gene: 5. There are 15 residues in the CDR3. Germline CDR1 and CDR2: SGHNT and YYREEE (reference sequence). V and J are TRBV5-4 and TRBJ2-7; the match to TRBD1 covers 12 bases. This clonotype was sampled from a woman aged 55-69 years with head and neck cancer. The sequencing sample was made of PBMCs. This CDR3 is CASSSGTGGLYEQYF. DNA of the CDR3: TGTGCCAGCAGCTCGGGGACAGGGGGCCTATACGAGCAGTACTTC.